This TCR beta chain stems from a study of cytomegalovirus exposure and HLA in healthy donors (dated by TCRdb to 2016 to 2017). Turning to the overall study: An earlier analysis of 587 of the donors reported 276 Gb of sequence data and some 110 million unique TCR beta sequences obtained from some 200 million T cells. An early release covering roughly 640 HLA-typed donors comprised about 290 gigabases of sequencing data and 85 million or so unique TCR sequences. Of the roughly 390 genotyped donors, less than 85% were placed in the genetic ancestry cluster associated with self-reported Caucasian donors. The study was designed to test whether signatures of past pathogen exposure could be identified by cataloging public T cell receptors. The study used immunosequencing to profile the T cell repertoires of several hundred subjects and linked those repertoires to cytomegalovirus serostatus. In addition to the first cohort of around 670 subjects, a separate validation cohort of 120 different subjects was used. High-throughput TCR immunosequencing, statistical association of individual TCRs with disease status, and machine learning were combined to predict cytomegalovirus infection status. A later analysis re-examined previously published TCR beta repertoires from just over 650 donors and added high-resolution HLA genotyping to investigate patterns of TCR occurrence. Rather than drawing on any new phenotypic data, the later analysis identified candidate immune exposures from TCR beta sequences and the way those sequences occurred across donors. In an earlier analysis of 500 to 650 of the donors, high-throughput TCR beta sequencing was used to judge whether each TCR beta V gene segment behaved as functional or pseudogenic. Alongside the repertoire data, information on donor age, sex, ethnicity and CMV serostatus was compiled. Genome-wide SNP genotypes for about three fifths of the roughly 700 donors were used in a later genetic analysis, which treated that subset as a discovery cohort. All discovery cohort repertoires had been generated on a single sequencing platform. Class I and class II HLA loci were covered by the typing at four-digit resolution. The number of donors typed differed by locus, with 629-630 for A, B, C, DRB1 and DQB1, around 520 for DQA1, some 570 for DPA1, and around 460 for DPB1. Several DR-DQ haplotypes were treated as single units for association and clustering because of strong linkage in the cohort. Among 300 to 500 genotyped donors of the cohort, an average of roughly 230,000 unique TCR beta nucleotide sequences was sequenced per donor, of which roughly 17% were non-productive.

The research as a whole found: In a later genetic analysis, a missense DCLRE1C variant was associated with V-gene and J-gene trimming of TCR beta chains, and the association was replicated in an independent cohort. The classifier was reported to diagnose cytomegalovirus status with high specificity and sensitivity in both the original cohort and the validation cohort. Several of the top co-occurrence clusters appeared to be linked to parvovirus B19, influenza, CMV and Epstein-Barr virus, according to a later analysis. A cluster of highly shared sequence variants was judged likely to represent a technical artifact of the sequencing pipeline. Because the 87-base-pair reads could not distinguish some IMGT-functional V segments, including TRBV6-2 and TRBV6-3, those segments were excluded. A total of about 150 TCR beta chains were listed by the study as associated with cytomegalovirus. Immune exposure information for the cohort was limited to CMV serostatus. Assigning TCR associations to individual alleles was difficult when HLA alleles, especially DR and DQ, strongly co-occurred. The earlier analysis of about 600 of the donors excluded seventeen rarely observed V segments, including chromosome 9 orphons, because counts were too low. In a later analysis, TCR association rates were found to vary across HLA loci, with the most associated TCRs seen for DRB1 alleles and the fewest for HLA-C alleles. Correlated functional status among segregating V segments might be attributable to linkage disequilibrium, but an unknown experimental factor could not be ruled out. Only TCR beta chains were sequenced in this cohort, and the absence of alpha or paired-chain data limited detectable features. At a false discovery rate of 0.05, a later analysis linked under 20,000 TCR beta sequences to specific HLA alleles. The presence/absence analyses assumed that sequencing depth was roughly uniform across donors, and that assumption may not be true. HLA typing was unavailable for some donors at each locus, so association tests used only the typed subset. In an earlier analysis of fewer than 750 of the donors, most TCR beta V segments were observed in productive rearrangements about 87% or about 30% of the time, broadly matching IMGT annotations. Across donors, most TCR sequences were observed very rarely, whereas some public TCRs were present in many individuals. The authors suggested that the approach could potentially be extended to other disease states and immunological phenotypes. A later analysis found that most CMV-associated TCR beta chains appeared HLA-restricted, with HLA associations seemingly driven largely by CMV exposure. A further reported finding was that TCR beta sequences accurately predicted the HLA-A and HLA-B alleles for most subjects in the first cohort. A few of the identified cytomegalovirus-associated TCR beta chains were confirmed in vitro to be specific for cytomegalovirus antigens. In a later analysis, HLA-associated TCR beta chains were found to be more clonally expanded and to have lower generation probabilities than equally common non-associated chains. According to a later genetic analysis, donors in an Asian-associated ancestry cluster had fewer N-insertions in productive TCRs than the approximately 610-donor mean.

Sequences MNHEY (CDR1) and SVGAGI (CDR2) are obtained from the germline V gene. V and J are truncated by 5 bases and 5 bases respectively, leaving an intervening sequence of 13 bases. The CDR3 contains 13 residues, cysteine and phenylalanine counted. Solely the CDR3 DNA is kept, with 39 bases framed from the first base. The method behind the library was the immunoSEQ multiplex PCR assay. A mixture of 60 forward primers for TCR Vbeta segments and 13 reverse primers for TCR Jbeta segments was used in the multiplex PCR. A multiplex PCR assay on genomic DNA amplified the CDR3 region of rearranged TCR beta genes. The Illumina HiSeq System was used to sequence the amplified TCR beta libraries as 87-base-pair reads. The published analysis was carried out like this. Across the 600 to 700 repertoires, a later analysis counted tens of millions of unique TCR beta chains, some 11 million of which were shared by at least two donors. Raw reads were error-corrected and collapsed into unique sequences by a nearest-neighbor algorithm in which closely related sequences were merged to remove PCR and sequencing errors. CDR3 sequences were aligned to IMGT reference sequences to assign V, D and J gene segments. For a sequence to be retained, a match of at least six nucleotides was required to both a V gene segment and a J gene segment. Rearrangements were called productive when the CDR3 lacked stop codons and stayed in frame with V and J; all others were non-productive. CDR3 was defined according to IMGT convention as the region running from the second conserved V-encoded cysteine to the conserved J-encoded phenylalanine. The earlier analysis of 500 to 650 of the donors excluded any sequence lacking an unambiguous match to a single V gene segment. In an earlier analysis of around 590 of the donors, a V segment was called functional when productive rearrangements were above 56.7%, and segregating when the standard deviation between donors exceeded 5%. A statistical classification framework was built to diagnose cytomegalovirus status from the catalog of TCR beta chain sequences. In a later analysis, V and J genes were assigned by comparing TCR nucleotide sequences against IMGT/GENE-DB human TR gene sequences. The TCRdist pipeline was used in a later analysis to assign CDR3 sequences and most-parsimonious VDJ recombination scenarios. In a later analysis, each TCR beta chain was defined by its CDR3 amino acid sequence together with its V-gene family, and reads without a unique V-gene family were excluded. To address suspected cross-contamination and a sequencing artifact, a later analysis removed roughly 640 highly shared, low-generation-probability nucleotide sequences. A later analysis calculated a clonal expansion index for each public chain from normalized within-repertoire ranks of inferred template counts. Generation probabilities in a later analysis came from a VDJ recombination model fitted to out-of-frame rearrangements, and those results were checked against IGoR. In a later analysis, hypergeometric tests were used to score TCR-TCR, TCR-HLA and TCR-CMV co-occurrence, with a repertoire-size bias correction applied to TCR pairs. False discovery rates were estimated in a later analysis by permuting HLA or CMV assignments 20 times. In a later analysis, co-occurring TCRs were grouped using DBSCAN, and TCRdist sequence similarity was added for clustering within HLA-allele-positive subsets. Repertoires with fewer than 30,000 or more than 120,000 public chains, plus five repertoires with anomalous nucleotide sharing, were excluded from co-occurrence clustering. In TCRdb, the immuneACCESS table is reduced to in-frame sequences with V and J assigned. These tables do not hold every clone; where another copy was compared, an unresolved V gene accounts for under half, and the others remain unexplained. Clone size and the V and J calls come from that table; the DNA yielded D and trimming. The sample table records about 140,000 clones; 70% to 90% of these occur just once. The leading ten clones occupy more than 3.5% of the sample.

On this clone: Its antigen is still unknown. Qualities for individual bases were not recorded, and no much larger clone is one base off.

The cohort consisted of 670 or so healthy bone marrow donors. At the time of sampling, all cohort members were nominally healthy, though unrecorded immune exposures were likely present. The donor tested CMV seropositive and was one of the 289 seropositive cohort members. Every donor gave a peripheral blood sample, and the peripheral blood mononuclear cells from that sample were used for TCR beta sequencing. Genomic DNA extraction from the blood cell samples was performed with the Qiagen DNeasy Blood Extraction Kit. Sequenced material: PBMCs. This receptor was obtained from a woman aged 35 to 49 in good health and CMV-seropositive. This chain is built from TRBV6-5 and TRBJ2-7; a tentative D call is TRBD2 (6 bases match). Here the CDR3 is given as CASSRESPHEQYF. The DNA reads TGTGCCAGCAGTCGGGAGTCCCCCCACGAGCAGTACTTC.